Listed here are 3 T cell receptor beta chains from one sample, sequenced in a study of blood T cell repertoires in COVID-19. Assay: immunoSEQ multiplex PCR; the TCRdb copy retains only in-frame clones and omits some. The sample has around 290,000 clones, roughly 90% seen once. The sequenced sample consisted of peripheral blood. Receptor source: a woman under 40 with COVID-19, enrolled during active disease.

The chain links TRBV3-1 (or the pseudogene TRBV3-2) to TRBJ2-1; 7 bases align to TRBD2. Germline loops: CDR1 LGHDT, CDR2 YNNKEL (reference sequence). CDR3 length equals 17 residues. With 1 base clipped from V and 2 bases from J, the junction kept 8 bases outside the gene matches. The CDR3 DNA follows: TGTGCCAGCAGCCAAGCCGAGGCTAGCGGAGCCTACAATGAGCAGTTCTTC. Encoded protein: CASSQAEASGAYNEQFF.

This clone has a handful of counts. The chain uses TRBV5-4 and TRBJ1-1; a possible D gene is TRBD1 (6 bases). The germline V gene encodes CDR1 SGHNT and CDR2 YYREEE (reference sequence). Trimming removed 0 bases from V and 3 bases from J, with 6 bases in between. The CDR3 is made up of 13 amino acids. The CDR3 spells CASSLGQDTEAFF. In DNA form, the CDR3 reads TGTGCCAGCAGCTTGGGACAGGACACTGAAGCTTTCTTT.

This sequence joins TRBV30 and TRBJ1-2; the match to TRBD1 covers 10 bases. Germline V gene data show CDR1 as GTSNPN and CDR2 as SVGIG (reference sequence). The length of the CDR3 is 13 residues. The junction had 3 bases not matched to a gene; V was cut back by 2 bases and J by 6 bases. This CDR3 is CAWSRDRGHGYTF. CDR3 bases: TGTGCCTGGAGTCGGGACAGGGGTCATGGCTACACCTTC.